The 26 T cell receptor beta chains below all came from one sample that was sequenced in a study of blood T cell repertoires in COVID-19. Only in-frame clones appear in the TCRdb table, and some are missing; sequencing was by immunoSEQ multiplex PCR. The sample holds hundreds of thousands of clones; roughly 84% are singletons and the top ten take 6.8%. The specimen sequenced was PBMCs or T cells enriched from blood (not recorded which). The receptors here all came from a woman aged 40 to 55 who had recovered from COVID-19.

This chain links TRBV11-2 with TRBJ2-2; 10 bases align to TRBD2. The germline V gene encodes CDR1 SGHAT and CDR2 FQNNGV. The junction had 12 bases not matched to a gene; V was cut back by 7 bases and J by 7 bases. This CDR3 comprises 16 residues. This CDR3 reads CASTYIAGGRSGELFF. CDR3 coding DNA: TGTGCCAGCACTTACATAGCGGGAGGCAGGAGCGGGGAGCTGTTTTTT.

In DNA, the CDR3 is TGTGCCAGCAGTTTAGAGAAGATAGCCCAAGAGACCCAGTACTTC. Its translation is CASSLEKIAQETQYF. The V and J genes are TRBV28 and TRBJ2-5; D gene uncertain. The germline V gene encodes CDR1 MDHEN and CDR2 SYDVKM. The V gene lost 2 bases and the J gene lost 1 base, with 11 bases spanning the gap. The CDR3 length is 15 residues.

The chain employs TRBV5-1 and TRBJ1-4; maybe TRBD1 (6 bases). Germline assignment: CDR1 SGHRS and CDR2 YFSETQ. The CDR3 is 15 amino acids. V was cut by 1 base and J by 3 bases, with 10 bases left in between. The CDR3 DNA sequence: TGCGCCAGCAGCTTGTCAGGGGCCCCTAATGAAAAACTGTTTTTT. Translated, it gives CASSLSGAPNEKLFF.

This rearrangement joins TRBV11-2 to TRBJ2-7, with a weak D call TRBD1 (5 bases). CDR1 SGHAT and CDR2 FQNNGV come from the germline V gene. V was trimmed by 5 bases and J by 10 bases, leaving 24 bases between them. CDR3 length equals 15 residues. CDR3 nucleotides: TGTGCCAGCAGCCGACTGCTGACAGACCCCGCTAAACAGTACTTC. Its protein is CASSRLLTDPAKQYF.

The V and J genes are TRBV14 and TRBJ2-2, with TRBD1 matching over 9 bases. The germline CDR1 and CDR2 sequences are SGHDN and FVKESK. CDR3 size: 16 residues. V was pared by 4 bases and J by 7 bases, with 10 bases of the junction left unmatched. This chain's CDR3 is CASSPDRGGFVGELFF. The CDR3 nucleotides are TGTGCCAGCAGCCCGGACAGGGGAGGTTTCGTCGGGGAGCTGTTTTTT.

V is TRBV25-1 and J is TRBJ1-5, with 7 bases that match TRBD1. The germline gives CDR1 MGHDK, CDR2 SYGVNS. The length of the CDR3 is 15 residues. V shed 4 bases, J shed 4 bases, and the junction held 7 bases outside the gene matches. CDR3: CASSGWDSLNQPQHF. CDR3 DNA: TGTGCCAGCAGTGGCTGGGACAGCTTAAATCAGCCCCAGCATTTT.

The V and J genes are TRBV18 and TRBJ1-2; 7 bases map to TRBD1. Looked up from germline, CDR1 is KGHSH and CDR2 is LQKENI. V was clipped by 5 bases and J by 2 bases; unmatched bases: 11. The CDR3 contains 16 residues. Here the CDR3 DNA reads TGTGCCAGCTCAGGGAACGGGCAGGGGGACAACTATGGCTACACCTTC. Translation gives CASSGNGQGDNYGYTF.

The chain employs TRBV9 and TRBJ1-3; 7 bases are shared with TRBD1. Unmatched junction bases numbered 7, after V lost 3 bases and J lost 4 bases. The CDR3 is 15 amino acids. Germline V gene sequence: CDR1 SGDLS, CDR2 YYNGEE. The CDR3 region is CASSGLGTDGNTIYF. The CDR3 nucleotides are TGTGCCAGCAGCGGGCTCGGGACAGACGGAAACACCATATATTTT.

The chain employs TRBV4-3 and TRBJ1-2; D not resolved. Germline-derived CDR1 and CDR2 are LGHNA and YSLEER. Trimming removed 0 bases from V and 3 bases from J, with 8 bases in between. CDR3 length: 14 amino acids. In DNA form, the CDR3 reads TGCGCCAGCAGCCAAGAGGTCCGGGACTATGGCTACACCTTC. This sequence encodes CASSQEVRDYGYTF.

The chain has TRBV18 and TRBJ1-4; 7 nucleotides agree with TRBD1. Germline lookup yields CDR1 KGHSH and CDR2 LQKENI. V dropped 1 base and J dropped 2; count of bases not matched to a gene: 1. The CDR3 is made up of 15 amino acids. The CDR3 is CASSPRGGTNEKLFF. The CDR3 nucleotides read TGTGCCAGCTCACCACGAGGGGGCACTAATGAAAAACTGTTTTTT.

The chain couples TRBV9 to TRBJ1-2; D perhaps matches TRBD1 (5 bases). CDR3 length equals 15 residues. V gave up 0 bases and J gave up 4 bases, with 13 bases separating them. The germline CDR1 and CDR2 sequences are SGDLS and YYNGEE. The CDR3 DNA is TGTGCCAGCAGCGTAGCTGCCGACAGCCTCTATGGCTACACCTTC. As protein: CASSVAADSLYGYTF.

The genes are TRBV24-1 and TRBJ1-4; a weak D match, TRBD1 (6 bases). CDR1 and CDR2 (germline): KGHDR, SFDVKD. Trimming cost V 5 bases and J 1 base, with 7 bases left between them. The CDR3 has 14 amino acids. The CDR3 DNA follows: TGTGCCACCAGTGGCAGGGGAACTAATGAAAAACTGTTTTTT. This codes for CATSGRGTNEKLFF.

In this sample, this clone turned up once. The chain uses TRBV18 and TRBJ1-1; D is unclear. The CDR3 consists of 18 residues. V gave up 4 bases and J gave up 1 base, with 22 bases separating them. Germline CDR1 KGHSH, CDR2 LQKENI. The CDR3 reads CASSLLQTGESGNTEAFF. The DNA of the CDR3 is TGTGCCAGCTCACTACTTCAAACCGGGGAATCGGGGAACACTGAAGCTTTCTTT. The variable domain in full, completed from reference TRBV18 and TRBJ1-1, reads NAGVMQNPRHLVRRRGQEARLRCSPMKGHSHVYWYRQLPEEGLKFMVYLQKENIIDESGMPKERFSAEFPKEGPSILRIQQVVRGDSAAYFCASSLLQTGESGNTEAFFGQGTRLTVV.

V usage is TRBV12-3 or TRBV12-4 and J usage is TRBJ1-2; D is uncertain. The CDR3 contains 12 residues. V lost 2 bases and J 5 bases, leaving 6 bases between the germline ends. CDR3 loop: CASSLRQYGYTF. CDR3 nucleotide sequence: TGTGCCAGCAGTTTACGACAATATGGCTACACCTTC.

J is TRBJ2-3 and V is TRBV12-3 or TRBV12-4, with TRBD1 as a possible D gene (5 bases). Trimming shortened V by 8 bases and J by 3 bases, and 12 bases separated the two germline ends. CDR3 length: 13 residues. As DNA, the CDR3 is TGTGCCAGCTTCCTGACAGCGACAGATACGCAGTATTTT. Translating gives CASFLTATDTQYF.

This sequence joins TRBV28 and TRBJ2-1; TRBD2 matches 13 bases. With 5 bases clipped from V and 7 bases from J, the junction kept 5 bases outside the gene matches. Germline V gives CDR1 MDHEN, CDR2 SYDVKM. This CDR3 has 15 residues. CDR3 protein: CASSNPGLAGNEQFF. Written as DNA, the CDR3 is TGTGCCAGCAGTAACCCGGGACTAGCGGGAAATGAGCAGTTCTTC.

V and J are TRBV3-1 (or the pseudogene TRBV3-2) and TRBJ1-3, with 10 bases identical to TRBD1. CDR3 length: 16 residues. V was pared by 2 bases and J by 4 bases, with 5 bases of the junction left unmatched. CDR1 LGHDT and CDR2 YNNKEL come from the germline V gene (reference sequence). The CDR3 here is CASSQWDRGKGNTIYF. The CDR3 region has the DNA TGTGCCAGCAGCCAATGGGACAGGGGTAAAGGAAACACCATATATTTT.

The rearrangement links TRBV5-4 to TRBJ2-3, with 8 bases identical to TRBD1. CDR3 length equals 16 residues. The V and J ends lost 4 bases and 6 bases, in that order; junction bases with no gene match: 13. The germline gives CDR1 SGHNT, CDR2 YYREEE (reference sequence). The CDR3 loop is CASSTGTGRTHDTQYF. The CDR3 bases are TGTGCCAGCAGCACGGGGACAGGCCGCACACATGATACGCAGTATTTT.

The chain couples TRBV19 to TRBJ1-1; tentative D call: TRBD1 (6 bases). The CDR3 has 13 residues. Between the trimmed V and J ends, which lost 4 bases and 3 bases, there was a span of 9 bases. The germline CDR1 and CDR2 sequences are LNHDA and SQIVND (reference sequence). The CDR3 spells CASSNRVHTEAFF. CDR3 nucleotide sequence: TGTGCCAGTAGTAACAGGGTCCACACTGAAGCTTTCTTT.

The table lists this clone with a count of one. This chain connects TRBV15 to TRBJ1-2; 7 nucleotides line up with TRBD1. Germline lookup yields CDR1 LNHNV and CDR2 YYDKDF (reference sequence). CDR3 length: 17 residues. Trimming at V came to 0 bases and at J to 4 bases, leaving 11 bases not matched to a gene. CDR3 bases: TGTGCCACCAGCAGAGACCTTTTCTCTGACAGGGCCTATGGCTACACCTTC. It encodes CATSRDLFSDRAYGYTF.

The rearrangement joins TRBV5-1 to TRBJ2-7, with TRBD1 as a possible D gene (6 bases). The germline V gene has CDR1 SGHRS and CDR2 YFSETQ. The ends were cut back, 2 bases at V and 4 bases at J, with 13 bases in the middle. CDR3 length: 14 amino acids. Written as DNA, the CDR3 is TGCGCCAGCAGCTTACAGGGCCCCGGGTACGAGCAGTACGTC. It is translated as CASSLQGPGYEQYV.

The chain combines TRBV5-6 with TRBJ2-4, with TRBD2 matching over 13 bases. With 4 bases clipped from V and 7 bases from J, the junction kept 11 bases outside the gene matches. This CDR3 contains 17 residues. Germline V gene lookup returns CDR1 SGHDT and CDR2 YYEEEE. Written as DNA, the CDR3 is TGTGCCAGCAGCGGGGGACTAGCGGGGACAACAGGGAACATTCAGTACTTC. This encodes CASSGGLAGTTGNIQYF.

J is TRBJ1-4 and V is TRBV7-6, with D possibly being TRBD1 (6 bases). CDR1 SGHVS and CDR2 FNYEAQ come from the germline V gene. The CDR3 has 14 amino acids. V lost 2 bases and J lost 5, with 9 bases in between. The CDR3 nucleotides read TGTGCCAGCAGCTTAAGACAGGAGAATGAAAAACTGTTTTTT. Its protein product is CASSLRQENEKLFF.

The CDR3 sequence is CASSPGQGRGYTF. CDR3 coding DNA: TGTGCCAGCAGCCCAGGGCAGGGAAGGGGCTACACCTTC. The chain joins TRBV7-8 to TRBJ1-2; perhaps TRBD1 as D (5 bases). The V end was cut by 5 bases, the J end by 8 bases, with 15 bases between. The germline CDR1 and CDR2 sequences are SGHVS and FQNEAQ. The CDR3 extends over 13 amino acids.

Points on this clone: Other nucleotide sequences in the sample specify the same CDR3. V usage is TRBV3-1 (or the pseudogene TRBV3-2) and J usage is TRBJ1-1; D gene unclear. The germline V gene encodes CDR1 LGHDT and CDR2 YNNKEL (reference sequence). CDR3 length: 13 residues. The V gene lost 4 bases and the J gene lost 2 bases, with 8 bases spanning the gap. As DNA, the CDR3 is TGTGCCAGCAGCCGAGGCGGCAACACTGAAGCTTTCTTT. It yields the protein CASSRGGNTEAFF.

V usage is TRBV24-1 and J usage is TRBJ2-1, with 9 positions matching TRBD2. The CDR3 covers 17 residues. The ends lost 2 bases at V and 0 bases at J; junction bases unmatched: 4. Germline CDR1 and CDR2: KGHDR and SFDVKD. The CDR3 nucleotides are TGTGCCACCAGTGATTGGACTAGCGCAAGCTCCTACAATGAGCAGTTCTTC. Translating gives CATSDWTSASSYNEQFF.